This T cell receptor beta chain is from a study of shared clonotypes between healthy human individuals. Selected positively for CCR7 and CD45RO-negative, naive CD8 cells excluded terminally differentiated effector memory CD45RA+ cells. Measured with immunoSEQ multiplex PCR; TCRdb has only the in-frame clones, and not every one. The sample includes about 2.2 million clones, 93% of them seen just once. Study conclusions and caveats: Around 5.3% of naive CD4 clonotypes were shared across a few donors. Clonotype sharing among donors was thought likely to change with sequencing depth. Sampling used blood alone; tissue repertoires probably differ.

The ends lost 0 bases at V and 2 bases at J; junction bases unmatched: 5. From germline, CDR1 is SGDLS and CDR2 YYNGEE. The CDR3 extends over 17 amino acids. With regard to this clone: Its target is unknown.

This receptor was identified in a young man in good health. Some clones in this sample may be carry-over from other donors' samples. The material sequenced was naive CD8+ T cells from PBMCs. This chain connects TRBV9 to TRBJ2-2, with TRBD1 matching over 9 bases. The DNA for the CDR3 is TGTGCCAGCAGCGTAGATAAGGACAGGGGTAACACCGGGGAGCTGTTTTTT. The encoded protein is CASSVDKDRGNTGELFF.